In its sample, the clone carrying this T cell receptor beta chain was seen many times. Antigen specificity is unknown. The sample comes from a study of CD8 T cells in ankylosing spondylitis. TCRdb used MiXCR to reprocess the 5' RACE reads, holding one entry per CDR3 protein. The sample has approximately 220,000 distinct CDR3 sequences; about a quarter are singletons. General observations from the study: The authors reported significant enrichment of disease-linked clones in matched ankylosing spondylitis synovial fluid.

This receptor was obtained from a male donor with ankylosing spondylitis or in good health (not recorded which). The sample consisted of blood, either unsorted or a sorted T cell fraction (not recorded which).

The CDR3 spells CASSFIPPGTGRTEAFF. DNA for the CDR3: TGTGCCAGCAGTTTCATCCCCCCCGGGACAGGGAGAACTGAAGCTTTCTTT. The V call is TRBV27, the J call TRBJ1-1, with 9 bases that match TRBD1. Germline V gene data show CDR1 as MNHEY and CDR2 as SMNVEV (reference sequence). The CDR3 is 17 residues long. Trimming took 3 bases from V and 5 from J; bases not matched to a gene: 13.